This entry concerns a single T cell receptor (beta chain). What this receptor recognizes is not known. No base-level quality is on record; no much larger clone is a single base apart. This entry belongs to a study of cytomegalovirus exposure and HLA in healthy donors (dated by TCRdb to the late 2010s). Background for the entire study: An earlier analysis of 587 of the donors reported approximately 300 Gb of sequence data and some 110 million unique TCR beta sequences obtained from about 179 million T cells. An early release that covered 500 to 800 HLA-typed donors contained 300 to 350 gigabases of sequencing data and about 84 million unique TCR sequences. The genetic ancestry cluster associated with self-reported Caucasian donors included 81% of the roughly 410 genotyped donors. The study was designed to test whether signatures of past pathogen exposure could be identified by cataloging public T cell receptors. The study profiled the T cell repertoires of under 850 subjects by immunosequencing and related them to cytomegalovirus serostatus. Along with the roughly 700-subject first cohort, a separate validation cohort of roughly 110 different subjects was used. To predict cytomegalovirus infection status, the study brought together high-throughput TCR immunosequencing, statistical association of individual TCRs with disease status, and machine learning. A later analysis re-examined previously published TCR beta repertoires from just over 650 donors and added high-resolution HLA genotyping to investigate patterns of TCR occurrence. Rather than using new phenotypic data, the later analysis identified candidate immune exposures from TCR beta sequences and from how often those sequences occurred across donors. An earlier analysis of some 500 of the donors applied high-throughput TCR beta sequencing to assess whether each TCR beta V gene segment acted as functional or pseudogenic. Donor age, sex, ethnicity and CMV serostatus were compiled alongside the repertoire data. In a later genetic analysis, genome-wide SNP genotypes for about three fifths of the roughly 670 donors were used, and that subset was treated as a discovery cohort. All discovery cohort repertoires had been generated on a single sequencing platform. Both class I and class II loci were covered by HLA typing, at four-digit resolution. Typing coverage differed by locus: A, B, C, DRB1 and DQB1 were typed in about 629-640 donors, DQA1 in approximately 520, DPA1 in nearly 610, and DPB1 in 472. Roughly 5 DR-DQ haplotypes were handled as single units for association and clustering, since linkage in the cohort was strong. Among around 400 genotyped donors of the cohort, an average of roughly 230,000 unique TCR beta nucleotide sequences was sequenced per donor, of which about 18% were non-productive. General study outcomes and caveats: Most TCR sequences were observed very rarely across donors, whereas some public TCRs were present in many individuals. In the study, approximately 160 TCR beta chains were listed as associated with cytomegalovirus. When HLA alleles, especially DR and DQ, strongly co-occurred, TCR associations were difficult to assign to individual alleles. In an earlier analysis of 587 of the donors, most TCR beta V segments appeared in productive rearrangements about 87% or about 30% of the time, broadly matching IMGT annotations. A further reported finding was that TCR beta sequences accurately predicted the HLA-A and HLA-B alleles for most subjects in the first cohort. In this cohort, only TCR beta chains were sequenced, and detectable features were limited by the absence of alpha or paired-chain data. Seventeen rarely observed V segments, including chromosome 9 orphons, were excluded from the earlier analysis of a few hundred of the donors because counts were too low. In vitro tests confirmed that a few of the cytomegalovirus-associated TCR beta chains recognize cytomegalovirus antigens. According to a later genetic analysis, donors in an Asian-associated ancestry cluster had fewer N-insertions in productive TCRs than the approximately 610-donor mean. The authors suggested that the approach could potentially be generalized to other disease states and immunological phenotypes. A later analysis found that most CMV-associated TCR beta chains appeared HLA-restricted, with HLA associations seemingly driven largely by CMV exposure. A later analysis found that HLA-associated TCR beta chains were more clonally expanded and had lower generation probabilities than equally common non-associated chains. Because the 87-base-pair reads could not distinguish some IMGT-functional V segments, including TRBV6-2 and TRBV6-3, those segments were excluded. Sequencing depth was assumed to be roughly uniform across donors in the presence/absence analyses, though that assumption may not hold. Cytomegalovirus status was reported to be diagnosed by the classifier with high specificity and sensitivity in both the original and validation cohorts. CMV serostatus was the only immune exposure information available for the cohort. The sequencing pipeline was judged likely to have produced a cluster of highly shared sequence variants as a technical artifact. HLA typing was unavailable for some donors at each locus, so association tests used only the typed subset. A later genetic analysis associated a missense DCLRE1C variant with V-gene and J-gene trimming of TCR beta chains, and an independent cohort replicated the association. A later analysis found that TCR association rates varied across HLA loci, with DRB1 alleles showing the most associated TCRs and HLA-C alleles the fewest. According to a later analysis, parvovirus B19, influenza, CMV and Epstein-Barr virus appeared linked to several top co-occurrence clusters. Linkage disequilibrium might explain the correlated functional status among segregating V segments, but an unknown experimental factor could not be excluded. A later analysis associated 15,000 to 20,000 TCR beta sequences with specific HLA alleles at a false discovery rate of 0.05.

The CDR3 spans 15 residues, from the cysteine through the phenylalanine. Only the CDR3 DNA is retained, 45 bases long and in frame from the first base. Deletion took 3 bases off V and 1 base off J, with a span of 12 bases between the germline ends. The germline V gene supplies CDR1 KGHSH and CDR2 LQKENI. The cohort was made up of 666 healthy bone marrow donors. All cohort members were sampled while nominally healthy, although unrecorded immune exposures were likely present. The donor was CMV seropositive and belonged to the group of around 300 seropositive cohort members. A peripheral blood sample was provided by each donor, and peripheral blood mononuclear cells were used for TCR beta sequencing. The Qiagen DNeasy Blood Extraction Kit was used to extract genomic DNA from the blood cell samples. The protocol used for the library was the immunoSEQ multiplex PCR assay. A mixture of 60 forward primers for TCR Vbeta segments and 13 reverse primers for TCR Jbeta segments was used in the multiplex PCR. The CDR3 region of rearranged TCR beta genes was amplified from genomic DNA with a multiplex PCR assay. On the Illumina HiSeq System, the amplified TCR beta libraries were sequenced as 87-base-pair reads. As for the original processing: A later analysis counted tens of millions of unique TCR beta chains across the 666 repertoires, and about 10 million of these chains were shared by at least two donors. Raw reads were error-corrected and collapsed into unique sequences by a nearest-neighbor algorithm in which closely related sequences were merged to remove PCR and sequencing errors. To assign V, D and J gene segments, CDR3 sequences were aligned to IMGT reference sequences. For a sequence to be retained, at least a six-nucleotide match to both a V gene segment and a J gene segment was required. A rearrangement counted as productive if the CDR3 had no stop codons and remained in frame with V and J, and every other rearrangement counted as non-productive. CDR3 was defined by IMGT convention, running from the second conserved V-encoded cysteine to the conserved J-encoded phenylalanine. In an earlier analysis of more than 550 of the donors, sequences lacking an unambiguous match to a single V gene segment were excluded. In an earlier analysis of about 590 of the donors, a V segment was called functional when productive rearrangements were above 56.7%, and segregating when the standard deviation between donors exceeded 5%. To diagnose cytomegalovirus status from the catalog of TCR beta chain sequences, a statistical classification framework was built. In a later analysis, TCR nucleotide sequences were compared against IMGT/GENE-DB human TR gene sequences so that V and J genes could be assigned. In a later analysis, CDR3 sequences and most-parsimonious VDJ recombination scenarios were assigned using the TCRdist pipeline. In a later analysis, every TCR beta chain was defined by the combination of its CDR3 amino acid sequence and its V-gene family, and reads without a unique V-gene family were dropped. To address suspected cross-contamination and a sequencing artifact, a later analysis removed 592 highly shared, low-generation-probability nucleotide sequences. A later analysis calculated a clonal expansion index for each public chain from normalized within-repertoire ranks of inferred template counts. In a later analysis, generation probabilities were computed with a VDJ recombination model fitted to out-of-frame rearrangements, and the resulting probabilities were checked against IGoR. A later analysis scored TCR-TCR, TCR-HLA and TCR-CMV co-occurrence with hypergeometric tests, applying a repertoire-size bias correction to TCR pairs. In a later analysis, false discovery rates were estimated by permuting HLA or CMV assignments 20 times. In a later analysis, co-occurring TCRs were grouped using DBSCAN, with TCRdist sequence similarity added in when clustering inside HLA-allele-positive subsets. Repertoires with fewer than 30,000 or more than 120,000 public chains were left out of co-occurrence clustering, as were a handful of repertoires with anomalous nucleotide sharing. TCRdb limited this immuneACCESS table to in-frame rearrangements with V and J called. A share of clones is missing; checked studies link under half to unresolved V genes, and the rest is unexplained. The V and J calls and clone size were taken over from that table, and D and trimming were inferred from the DNA. For this sample there are tens of thousands of clones; about 66% appear just once. The ten largest clones capture around a fifth of the sample.

The sample taken for sequencing was PBMCs. This TCR came from a woman in her forties or fifties in good health and CMV-seropositive. The chain is made from TRBV18 and TRBJ1-1, with the D gene too uncertain to name. The CDR3 loop reads CASSPWTGENTEAFF. Read as DNA, the sequence is TGTGCCAGCTCACCTTGGACGGGAGAGAACACTGAAGCTTTCTTT.